The 25 T cell receptor beta chains below were found in one sample sequenced in a study of T cell responses to AZD1222 COVID-19 vaccine. The data were produced by immunoSEQ multiplex PCR, yet TCRdb's version contains in-frame clones alone and is incomplete. The repertoire holds 140,000 to 150,000 clones, approximately 90% seen once, with more than 3.5% in the top ten. Sequencing used peripheral blood, obtained on day 0 of AZD1222 vaccination. Receptors originate from an adult in good health.

This chain links TRBV6-4 with TRBJ2-3; 12 positions match TRBD1. The CDR3 is 15 amino acids. Germline CDR1 MRHNA, CDR2 SNTAGT. The V and J ends lost 2 bases and 4 bases, in that order; junction bases with no gene match: 1. This CDR3 is CASSDGTGGADTQYF. As DNA, the CDR3 is TGTGCCAGCAGTGACGGGACAGGGGGCGCAGATACGCAGTATTTT.

This clone was found once. The rearrangement links TRBV6-1 to TRBJ1-2; possibly TRBD1 for D (5 bases). The CDR3 loop spans 14 amino acids. Germline V CDR1 and CDR2: MNHNS, SASEGT. Trimming removed 2 bases from V and 4 bases from J, with 11 bases in between. The CDR3, as DNA: TGTGCCAGCAGTGAAACGGGGGTATCCTATGGCTACACCTTC. Protein product: CASSETGVSYGYTF.

CDR3 coding DNA: TGTGCCAGCAGCCCCGACAGGGCTGGGGCCAACGTCCTGACTTTC. This gives the protein CASSPDRAGANVLTF. V usage is TRBV7-2 and J usage is TRBJ2-6; 7 bases align to TRBD1. The germline V gene encodes CDR1 SGHTA and CDR2 FQGNSA. Trimming cost V 5 bases and J 2 bases; bases outside gene matches: 3. The CDR3 is 15 residues long. The full variable domain, rest sourced from reference TRBV7-2 and TRBJ2-6, is GAGVSQSPSNKVTEKGKDVELRCDPISGHTALYWYRQSLGQGLEFLIYFQGNSAPDKSGLPSDRFSAERTGGSVSTLTIQRTQQEDSAVYLCASSPDRAGANVLTFGAGSRLTVL.

The chain uses TRBV20-1 and TRBJ2-5, with D uncertain. This CDR3 has 11 amino acids. V was clipped by 6 bases and J by 4 bases, with 9 bases between them. Germline CDR1 is DFQATT and CDR2 is SNEGSKA (reference sequence). In DNA form, the CDR3 reads TGCAGTGCCATGACTGGAGAGACCCAGTACTTC. Amino acid sequence: CSAMTGETQYF.

This rearrangement joins TRBV10-2 to TRBJ2-1; no clear D gene. V was trimmed by 8 bases and J by 8 bases, leaving 19 bases between them. Germline CDR1 reads WSHSY; CDR2 reads SAAADI. The CDR3 consists of 14 residues. The CDR3 loop is CASAARTPNDEQFF. As DNA, the CDR3 is TGCGCCAGCGCCGCAAGGACGCCAAACGATGAGCAGTTCTTC.

In nucleotides, the CDR3 is TGTGCCAGCAGTCTCAACAGGGGACGGTTAGTCACTGAAGCTTTCTTT. It translates to CASSLNRGRLVTEAFF. The chain is built from TRBV27 and TRBJ1-1; TRBD1 agrees at 7 bases. Germline CDR1 MNHEY, CDR2 SMNVEV (reference sequence). Losses at the gene ends were 5 bases for V and 4 bases for J; bases not matched to a gene: 13. The CDR3 length is 16 residues.

This chain connects TRBV19 to TRBJ1-2, with 7 positions matching TRBD1. Looked up from germline, CDR1 is LNHDA and CDR2 is SQIVND (reference sequence). The ends lost 4 bases at V and 2 bases at J; junction bases unmatched: 1. The CDR3 has 13 amino acids. The CDR3 sequence: CASSRTGNYGYTF. CDR3 bases: TGTGCCAGTAGTAGGACAGGCAACTATGGCTACACCTTC.

This clone came up a few times. The gene calls are TRBV7-2 and TRBJ2-7; 7 positions agree with TRBD1. Trimming removed 0 bases from V and 2 bases from J; junction bases left unmatched: 19. The germline gives CDR1 SGHTA, CDR2 FQGNSA. The CDR3 is 20 residues long. CDR3 in amino acids: CASSLAVGGKIGTSTYEQYF. CDR3 nucleotides: TGTGCCAGCAGCTTAGCGGTAGGGGGCAAAATCGGGACCTCTACCTACGAGCAGTACTTC.

The gene calls are TRBV5-4 and TRBJ2-1, with D perhaps matching TRBD2 (6 bases). V was clipped by 1 base and J by 2 bases, with 16 bases between them. In germline, CDR1 is SGHNT, CDR2 YYREEE (reference sequence). CDR3 length: 17 residues. CDR3 protein: CASSLPLPGEAYNEQFF. In DNA form, the CDR3 reads TGTGCCAGCAGCTTGCCTCTTCCGGGAGAAGCCTACAATGAGCAGTTCTTC. The full variable domain, completed using reference TRBV5-4 and TRBJ2-1, is ETGVTQSPTHLIKTRGQQVTLRCSSQSGHNTVSWYQQALGQGPQFIFQYYREEENGRGNFPPRFSGLQFPNYSSELNVNALELDDSALYLCASSLPLPGEAYNEQFFGPGTRLTVL.

This clone was detected a few times. The chain joins TRBV19 to TRBJ1-5; no clear D gene. Per germline, CDR1 LNHDA and CDR2 SQIVND (reference sequence). The CDR3 runs to 13 residues. V was shortened by 3 bases and J by 10 bases, with 13 bases between the two germline ends. This chain's CDR3 is CASSILGSVPQHF. DNA of the CDR3: TGTGCCAGTAGTATCCTAGGAAGTGTCCCCCAGCATTTT.

The chain combines TRBV9 with TRBJ1-3; a weak D match, TRBD1 (5 bases). The CDR3 length is 15 residues. Germline CDR1 reads SGDLS; CDR2 reads YYNGEE. V gave up 4 bases and J gave up 0 bases, with 11 bases separating them. DNA of the CDR3: TGTGCCAGCAGCCCAAGACAGAGCTCTGGAAACACCATATATTTT. Protein product: CASSPRQSSGNTIYF.

V gene TRBV7-2 combines with J gene TRBJ2-7, with 11 positions matching TRBD2. The CDR3 spans 16 residues. J gave up 7 bases and V 6 bases, and 14 bases lay outside the gene matches. The germline gives CDR1 SGHTA, CDR2 FQGNSA. DNA for the CDR3: TGTGCCAGCAGAGGGATTAGCGGGAGGGGGGCTGGGGAGCAGTACTTC. Translation gives CASRGISGRGAGEQYF.

The chain is built from TRBV19 and TRBJ2-2; TRBD1 aligns across 8 bases. After removal of 5 bases from V and 1 base from J, the junction contained 6 bases not matched to a gene. Germline V gene sequence: CDR1 LNHDA, CDR2 SQIVND (reference sequence). This CDR3 has 16 residues. CDR3 amino acids: CASSPKGQGNTGELFF. DNA of the CDR3: TGTGCCAGTAGTCCAAAAGGACAGGGGAACACCGGGGAGCTGTTTTTT.

The gene calls are TRBV11-2 and TRBJ2-2, with D possibly TRBD2 on 6 matching bases. CDR1 and CDR2 from the germline V gene are SGHAT and FQNNGV. Trimming took 3 bases from V and 4 from J, leaving 12 bases between them. This CDR3 contains 15 residues. The CDR3 DNA reads TGTGCCAGCAGCTTGGGATTGGGGGGCACCGGGGAGCTGTTTTTT. Translation: CASSLGLGGTGELFF.

The rearrangement joins TRBV28 to TRBJ1-5; TRBD1 matches at 7 bases. V trimming: 3 bases; J trimming: 5 bases; junction bases outside the gene matches: 7. CDR3 size: 15 residues. Germline assignment: CDR1 MDHEN and CDR2 SYDVKM. Written as DNA, the CDR3 is TGTGCCAGCAGTTTCCGGACAGGTCTACATCAGCCCCAGCATTTT. Encoded protein: CASSFRTGLHQPQHF.

The chain uses TRBV19 and TRBJ2-3, with 9 bases fitting TRBD2. This CDR3 spans 16 amino acids. V shed 5 bases and J 2 bases; nucleotides not matched to a gene: 8. The germline V gene encodes CDR1 LNHDA and CDR2 SQIVND (reference sequence). DNA of the CDR3: TGTGCCAGTAGTCCGACAGGGACTAGCAACACAGATACGCAGTATTTT. Its translation is CASSPTGTSNTDTQYF.

This clone came up once. The chain couples TRBV27 to TRBJ2-2; the match to TRBD2 covers 15 bases. V dropped 5 bases and J dropped 3; count of bases not matched to a gene: 7. This CDR3 has 18 amino acids. CDR1 MNHEY and CDR2 SMNVEV come from the germline V gene (reference sequence). Here the CDR3 reads CASSPWTSGRVDTGELFF. The CDR3 DNA follows: TGTGCCAGCAGTCCCTGGACTAGCGGGAGGGTGGACACCGGGGAGCTGTTTTTT.

The chain links TRBV28 to TRBJ2-1; D remains ambiguous. Trimming took off 4 bases at V and 1 base at J, with 5 bases between the two ends. The CDR3 consists of 13 residues. Germline-derived CDR1 and CDR2 are MDHEN and SYDVKM. CDR3 residues: CASSSGSYNEQFF. The CDR3 DNA reads as TGTGCCAGCAGTTCTGGATCCTACAATGAGCAGTTCTTC.

The chain uses TRBV5-6 and TRBJ2-2; 14 bases line up with TRBD2. This CDR3 region has 17 residues. Germline loops: CDR1 SGHDT, CDR2 YYEEEE. Unmatched junction bases numbered 5, after V lost 4 bases and J lost 3 bases. The DNA for the CDR3 is TGTGCCAGCAGCCTGGGACTAGCGGGAGCCCACACCGGGGAGCTGTTTTTT. As protein: CASSLGLAGAHTGELFF.

The chain carries TRBV9 and TRBJ2-7; D is undetermined. This CDR3 region has 15 residues. Germline CDR1 reads SGDLS; CDR2 reads YYNGEE. The V end was cut by 0 bases, the J end by 0 bases, with 10 bases between. The CDR3 here is CASSVEAGFSYEQYF. As DNA, the CDR3 is TGTGCCAGCAGCGTAGAGGCAGGATTCTCCTACGAGCAGTACTTC.

This rearrangement joins TRBV15 to TRBJ2-7; TRBD2 matches at 10 bases. The germline CDR1 and CDR2 sequences are LNHNV and YYDKDF (reference sequence). The CDR3 runs to 19 residues. Trimming removed 3 bases from V and 6 bases from J; junction bases left unmatched: 20. The CDR3 nucleotides read TGTGCCACCAGCAGGGGACTTACGGCTAGCGGGAGATTCGGCGGCGAGCAGTACTTC. Protein sequence: CATSRGLTASGRFGGEQYF.

The chain joins TRBV7-6 to TRBJ2-2, with TRBD1 matching over 9 bases. Germline V lookup: CDR1 SGHVS, CDR2 FNYEAQ. The CDR3 is 15 residues long. Germline trimming cut 5 bases from V and 5 bases from J; bases unmatched to any gene: 6. Here the CDR3 reads CASSAGTGRTGELFF. In nucleotides, the CDR3 is TGTGCCAGCAGCGCCGGGACAGGGAGAACCGGGGAGCTGTTTTTT.

V usage is TRBV5-4 and J usage is TRBJ2-3; 10 positions agree with TRBD1. The length of the CDR3 is 15 residues. V trimming: 5 bases; J trimming: 4 bases; junction bases outside the gene matches: 7. Germline V gene sequence: CDR1 SGHNT, CDR2 YYREEE (reference sequence). The CDR3 region is CASRSGTGVPDTQYF. The CDR3 nucleotides read TGTGCCAGCAGGTCCGGGACAGGGGTGCCAGATACGCAGTATTTT.

This chain links TRBV29-1 with TRBJ2-3; 9 bases align to TRBD2. The CDR3 has 14 amino acids. The ends lost 3 bases at V and 2 bases at J; junction bases unmatched: 3. Germline V gene lookup returns CDR1 SQVTM and CDR2 ANQGSEA. In nucleotides, the CDR3 is TGCAGCGTTGACGCGGGAGGGATCACAGATACGCAGTATTTT. It encodes CSVDAGGITDTQYF.

This chain links TRBV18 with TRBJ1-1; D unclear. Trimming stripped 3 bases from V and 0 bases from J, with 11 bases between. The CDR3 runs to 15 residues. Per the germline V gene, CDR1 is KGHSH and CDR2 is LQKENI. CDR3 bases: TGTGCCAGCTCACCCCTCCCGGTGGTGAACACTGAAGCTTTCTTT. Translation: CASSPLPVVNTEAFF.